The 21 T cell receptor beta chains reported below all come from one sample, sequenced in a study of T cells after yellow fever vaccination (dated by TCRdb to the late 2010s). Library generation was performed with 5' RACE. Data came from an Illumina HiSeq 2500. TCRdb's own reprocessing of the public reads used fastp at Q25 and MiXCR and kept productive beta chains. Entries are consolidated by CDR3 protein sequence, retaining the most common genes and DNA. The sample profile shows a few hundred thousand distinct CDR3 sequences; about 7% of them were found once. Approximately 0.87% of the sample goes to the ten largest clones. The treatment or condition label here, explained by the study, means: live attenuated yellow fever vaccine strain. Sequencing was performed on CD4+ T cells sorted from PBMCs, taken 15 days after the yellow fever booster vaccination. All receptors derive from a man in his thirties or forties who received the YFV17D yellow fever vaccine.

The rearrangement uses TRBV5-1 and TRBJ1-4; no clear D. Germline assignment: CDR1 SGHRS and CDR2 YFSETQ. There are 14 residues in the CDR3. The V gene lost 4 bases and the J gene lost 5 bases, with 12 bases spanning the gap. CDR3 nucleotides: TGCGCCAGCAGCCTTTCGGCCGGGAATGAAAAACTGTTTTTT. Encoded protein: CASSLSAGNEKLFF.

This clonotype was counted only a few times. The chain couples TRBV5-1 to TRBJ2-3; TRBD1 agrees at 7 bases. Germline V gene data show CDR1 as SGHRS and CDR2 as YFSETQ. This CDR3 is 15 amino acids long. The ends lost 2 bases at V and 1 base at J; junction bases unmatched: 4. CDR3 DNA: TGCGCCAGCAGCTTTACCGGGACAGGCACAGATACGCAGTATTTT. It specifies CASSFTGTGTDTQYF.

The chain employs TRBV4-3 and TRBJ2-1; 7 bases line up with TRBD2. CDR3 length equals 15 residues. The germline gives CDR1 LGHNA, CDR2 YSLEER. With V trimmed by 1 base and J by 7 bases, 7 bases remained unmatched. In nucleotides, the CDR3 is TGCGCCAGCAGCCAAGTTGCGGGAGTGTTTAATGAGCAGTTCTTC. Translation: CASSQVAGVFNEQFF.

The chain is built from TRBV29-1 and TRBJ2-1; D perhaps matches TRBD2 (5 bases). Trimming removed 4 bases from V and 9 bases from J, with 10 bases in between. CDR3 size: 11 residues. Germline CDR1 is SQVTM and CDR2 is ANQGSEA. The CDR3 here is CSVVRGLEQFF. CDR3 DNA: TGCAGCGTTGTACGAGGGCTTGAGCAGTTCTTC.

CDR3 region: CAWSTGHYNGYTF. The CDR3, as DNA: TGTGCCTGGAGCACCGGACACTATAATGGCTACACCTTC. This chain links TRBV30 with TRBJ1-2, with D possibly TRBD1 on 5 matching bases. V was pared by 3 bases and J by 6 bases, with 14 bases between. Germline V gene lookup returns CDR1 GTSNPN and CDR2 SVGIG (reference sequence). The CDR3 contains 13 residues.

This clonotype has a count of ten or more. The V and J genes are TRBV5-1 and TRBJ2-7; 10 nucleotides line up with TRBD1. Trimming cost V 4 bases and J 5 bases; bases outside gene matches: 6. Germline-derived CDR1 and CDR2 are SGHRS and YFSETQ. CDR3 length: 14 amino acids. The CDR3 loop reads CASSPLGTGDEQYF. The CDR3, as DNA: TGCGCCAGCAGCCCCTTAGGGACAGGGGACGAGCAGTACTTC.

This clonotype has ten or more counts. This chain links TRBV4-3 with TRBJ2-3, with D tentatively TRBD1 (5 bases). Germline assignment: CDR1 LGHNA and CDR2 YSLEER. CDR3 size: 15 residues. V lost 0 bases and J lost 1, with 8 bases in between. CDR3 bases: TGCGCCAGCAGCCAAGAGAAGACAGGCACAGATACGCAGTATTTT. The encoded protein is CASSQEKTGTDTQYF.

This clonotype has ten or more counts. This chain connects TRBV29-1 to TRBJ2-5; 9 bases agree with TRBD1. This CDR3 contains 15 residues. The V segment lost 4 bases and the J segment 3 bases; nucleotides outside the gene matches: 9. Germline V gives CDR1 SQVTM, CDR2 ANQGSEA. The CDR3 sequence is CSVAGTGMGKETQYF. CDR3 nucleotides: TGCAGCGTTGCCGGGACAGGGATGGGTAAAGAGACCCAGTACTTC. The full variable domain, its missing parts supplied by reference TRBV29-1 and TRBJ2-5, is SAVISQKPSRDICQRGTSLTIQCQVDSQVTMMFWYRQQPGQSLTLIATANQGSEATYESGFVIDKFPISRPNLTFSTLTVSNMSPEDSSIYLCSVAGTGMGKETQYFGPGTRLLVL.

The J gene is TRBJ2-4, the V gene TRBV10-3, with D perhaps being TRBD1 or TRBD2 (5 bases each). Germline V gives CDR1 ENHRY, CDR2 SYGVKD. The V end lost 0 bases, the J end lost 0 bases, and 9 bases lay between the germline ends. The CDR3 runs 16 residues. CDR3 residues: CAISESGDLAKNIQYF. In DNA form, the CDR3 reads TGTGCCATCAGTGAGTCGGGGGATCTAGCCAAAAACATTCAGTACTTC.

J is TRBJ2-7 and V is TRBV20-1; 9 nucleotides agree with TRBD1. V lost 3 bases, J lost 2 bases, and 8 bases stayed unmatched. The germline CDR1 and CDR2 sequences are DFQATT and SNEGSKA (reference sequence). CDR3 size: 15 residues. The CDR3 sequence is CSASPGTGRPYEQYF. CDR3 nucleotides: TGCAGTGCTAGTCCCGGGACAGGGAGGCCCTACGAGCAGTACTTC.

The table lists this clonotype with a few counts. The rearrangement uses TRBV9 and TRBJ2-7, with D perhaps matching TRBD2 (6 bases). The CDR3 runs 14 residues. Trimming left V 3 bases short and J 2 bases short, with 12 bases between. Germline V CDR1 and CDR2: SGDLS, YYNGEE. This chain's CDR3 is CASSGGDGPYEQYF. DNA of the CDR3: TGTGCCAGCAGCGGGGGGGACGGCCCCTACGAGCAGTACTTC.

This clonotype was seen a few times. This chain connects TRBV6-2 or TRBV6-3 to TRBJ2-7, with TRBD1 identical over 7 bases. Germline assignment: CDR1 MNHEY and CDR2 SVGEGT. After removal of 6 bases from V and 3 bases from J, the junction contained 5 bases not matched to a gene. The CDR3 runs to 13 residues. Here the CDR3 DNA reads TGTGCCAGCAGCCACAGGGGAAGCTACGAGCAGTACTTC. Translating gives CASSHRGSYEQYF.

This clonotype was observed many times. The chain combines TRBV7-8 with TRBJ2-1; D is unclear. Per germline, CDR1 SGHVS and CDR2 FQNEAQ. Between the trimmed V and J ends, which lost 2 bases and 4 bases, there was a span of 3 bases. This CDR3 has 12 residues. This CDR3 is CASSLPYNEQFF. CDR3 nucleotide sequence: TGTGCCAGCAGCTTACCATACAATGAGCAGTTCTTC.

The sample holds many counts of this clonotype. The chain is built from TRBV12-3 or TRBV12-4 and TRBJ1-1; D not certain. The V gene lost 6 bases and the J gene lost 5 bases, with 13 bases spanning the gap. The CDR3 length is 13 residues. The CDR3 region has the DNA TGTGCCAGCAGACTTGGTTCGGGGACTGAAGCTTTCTTT. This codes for CASRLGSGTEAFF.

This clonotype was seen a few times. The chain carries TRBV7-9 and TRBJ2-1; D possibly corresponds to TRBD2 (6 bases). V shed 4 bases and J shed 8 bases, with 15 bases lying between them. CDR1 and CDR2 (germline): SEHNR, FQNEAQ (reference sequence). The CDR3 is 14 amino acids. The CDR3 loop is CASSSLSGGHEQFF. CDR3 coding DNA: TGTGCCAGCAGCTCTCTCTCTGGAGGGCATGAGCAGTTCTTC.

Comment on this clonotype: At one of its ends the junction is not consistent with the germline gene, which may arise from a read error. In DNA, the CDR3 is TGCAGCGTTGATACAGGCTACGATGAGCAGTTCTTC. Translation gives CSVDTGYDEQFF. The chain is built from TRBV29-1 and TRBJ2-1; D perhaps matches TRBD1 (5 bases). The germline CDR1 and CDR2 sequences are SQVTM and ANQGSEA. This CDR3 has 12 amino acids.

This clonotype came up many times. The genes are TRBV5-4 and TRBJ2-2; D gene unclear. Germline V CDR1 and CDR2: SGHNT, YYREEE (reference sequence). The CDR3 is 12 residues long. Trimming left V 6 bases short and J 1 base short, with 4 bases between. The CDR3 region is CASIKNTGELFF. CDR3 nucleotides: TGTGCCAGCATCAAGAACACCGGGGAGCTGTTTTTT.

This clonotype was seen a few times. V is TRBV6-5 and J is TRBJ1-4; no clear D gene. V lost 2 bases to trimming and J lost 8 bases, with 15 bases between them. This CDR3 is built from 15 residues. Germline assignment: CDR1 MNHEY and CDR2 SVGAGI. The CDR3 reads CASSYSGGSREKLFF. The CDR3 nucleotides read TGTGCCAGCAGTTACAGTGGAGGGAGTAGAGAAAAACTGTTTTTT.

This CDR3 is CSARDLVAGGETQYF. The CDR3 nucleotides read TGCAGTGCTAGAGATCTGGTGGCGGGAGGGGAGACCCAGTACTTC. The V and J genes are TRBV20-1 and TRBJ2-5; 9 bases line up with TRBD2. Unmatched junction bases numbered 7, after V lost 0 bases and J lost 5 bases. The length of the CDR3 is 15 residues. In germline, CDR1 is DFQATT, CDR2 SNEGSKA (reference sequence).

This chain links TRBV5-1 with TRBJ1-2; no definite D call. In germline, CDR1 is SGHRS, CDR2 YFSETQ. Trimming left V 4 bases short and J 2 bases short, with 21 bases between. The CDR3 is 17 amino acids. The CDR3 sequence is CASSAGLGRPKNYGYTF. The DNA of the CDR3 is TGCGCCAGCAGCGCCGGTCTTGGCAGGCCCAAGAACTATGGCTACACCTTC.

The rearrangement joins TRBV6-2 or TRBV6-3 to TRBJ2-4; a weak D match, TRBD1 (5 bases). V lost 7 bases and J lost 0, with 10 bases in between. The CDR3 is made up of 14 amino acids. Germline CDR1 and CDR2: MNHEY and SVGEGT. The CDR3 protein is CASTPGIAKNIQYF. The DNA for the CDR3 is TGTGCCAGCACCCCAGGGATAGCCAAAAACATTCAGTACTTC.